This entry is about one T cell receptor (beta chain). Its cognate antigen is unknown. The sample's treatment: approximately nine-day PBMC culture with coronavirus spike peptide pools or control peptides (ViraFEST assay). This sample was included in a study of vaccination and CD4 T cells after COVID-19. The Oncomine TCR Beta short-read assay was what sequenced the DNA obtained from cultured CD4+ T cells. TCRdb ran MiXCR on the PCR reads and lists one entry per CDR3 protein. The sample lists 20,000 to 25,000 distinct CDR3 sequences, 70% occurring once. The CDR3 extends over 14 amino acids. Germline V CDR1 and CDR2: SEHNR, FQNEAQ (reference sequence). V was clipped by 5 bases and J by 8 bases; unmatched bases: 7.

This receptor was taken from a human donor who had recovered from COVID-19. The specimen sequenced was CD4+ T cells from blood, cultured in vitro. V is TRBV7-9 and J is TRBJ2-1; 9 bases line up with TRBD1. The CDR3, as DNA: TGTGCCAGCAGCCGCGGGACAGGGAACGATGAGCAGTTCTTC. The encoded protein is CASSRGTGNDEQFF.